The 12 T cell receptor beta chains reported below all come from one sample, sequenced in a study of T cells in localized non-small cell lung cancer. Libraries were prepared by immunoSEQ multiplex PCR; TCRdb keeps only in-frame clonotypes and omits some of them. Of about 3,700 clones detected, about 25% appear once; the ten largest clones hold about 6.8%. This specimen was lung tumor tissue, taken before any cancer treatment. These receptors came from a woman aged 35-75 years with stage I lung adenocarcinoma.

This clone was detected once. V usage is TRBV18 and J usage is TRBJ2-7, with D tentatively TRBD1 (6 bases). V gave up 5 bases and J gave up 0 bases, with 11 bases separating them. Germline V CDR1 and CDR2: KGHSH, LQKENI. The CDR3 has 14 amino acids. The chain's CDR3 is CASSSRTDSYEQYF. In nucleotides, the CDR3 is TGTGCCAGCTCATCCCGGACAGACTCCTACGAGCAGTACTTC.

The chain couples TRBV11-3 to TRBJ2-2; 8 positions match TRBD2. The germline CDR1 and CDR2 sequences are SGHNT and YENEEA. V dropped 2 bases and J dropped 4; count of bases not matched to a gene: 3. The CDR3 sequence is 15 residues long. This CDR3 is CASSLTGGFTGELFF. Here the CDR3 DNA reads TGTGCCAGCAGCTTAACGGGAGGGTTCACCGGGGAGCTGTTTTTT.

This chain uses TRBV30 with TRBJ1-2; D may be TRBD1 (6 bases). V was clipped by 8 bases and J by 8 bases, with 21 bases between them. Germline CDR1 is GTSNPN and CDR2 is SVGIG (reference sequence). There are 13 residues in the CDR3. CDR3 protein: CAGRDKLTGGYTF. Written as DNA, the CDR3 is TGTGCCGGCCGGGACAAGCTCACCGGGGGCTACACCTTC.

This clone was detected only a few times. This chain uses TRBV18 with TRBJ1-1; perhaps TRBD1 as D (5 bases). Germline-derived CDR1 and CDR2 are KGHSH and LQKENI. There are 14 residues in the CDR3. The V end lost 5 bases, the J end lost 1 base, and 11 bases lay between the germline ends. CDR3 bases: TGTGCCAGCTCATTAAGTGGACAGAACACTGAAGCTTTCTTT. Protein product: CASSLSGQNTEAFF.

This chain connects TRBV11-3 to TRBJ2-2, with D perhaps matching TRBD1 or TRBD2 (6 bases each). CDR3 length equals 15 residues. The V end was cut by 1 base, the J end by 3 bases, with 9 bases between. CDR1 and CDR2 (germline): SGHNT, YENEEA. The CDR3 reads CASSLVRGDTGELFF. The CDR3 coding sequence is TGTGCCAGCAGCTTAGTGAGGGGGGACACCGGGGAGCTGTTTTTT.

The chain uses TRBV6-8 and TRBJ2-3; 7 nucleotides align to TRBD2. Unmatched junction bases numbered 10, after V lost 8 bases and J lost 2 bases. Germline V CDR1 and CDR2: MNHGY, SAAAGT. The CDR3 is 15 residues long. The CDR3 DNA is TGTGCCAGCTCATCAACGGGGGGACCCACAGATACGCAGTATTTT. It specifies CASSSTGGPTDTQYF.

This clone rates as medium-sized. The chain links TRBV11-3 to TRBJ2-1, with 8 nucleotides matching TRBD2. From germline, CDR1 is SGHNT and CDR2 YENEEA. The V and J ends lost 5 bases and 2 bases, in that order; junction bases with no gene match: 8. The CDR3 is 16 residues long. CDR3: CASSGTGGGTYNEQFF. In nucleotides, the CDR3 is TGTGCCAGCAGCGGTACTGGCGGGGGGACCTACAATGAGCAGTTCTTC.

The chain carries TRBV19 and TRBJ1-2; possible D gene TRBD1, 6 bases. The germline gives CDR1 LNHDA, CDR2 SQIVND (reference sequence). The CDR3 covers 15 residues. V lost 5 bases and J 6 bases, leaving 19 bases between the germline ends. CDR3 region: CASSVDSFPGDGYTF. The CDR3 bases are TGTGCCAGTAGTGTTGACAGTTTCCCAGGGGATGGCTACACCTTC. Using reference TRBV19 and TRBJ1-2 for the parts outside the CDR3, the full variable domain is DGGITQSPKYLFRKEGQNVTLSCEQNLNHDAMYWYRQDPGQGLRLIYYSQIVNDFQKGDIAEGYSVSREKKESFPLTVTSAQKNPTAFYLCASSVDSFPGDGYTFGSGTRLTVV.

By frequency in the sample, this clone is medium-sized (0.01 to 0.1%). V is TRBV6-8 and J is TRBJ1-2; the D gene is possibly TRBD1 (5 bases). Germline V lookup: CDR1 MNHGY, CDR2 SAAAGT. This CDR3 has 14 amino acids. With 10 bases removed from V and 5 bases from J, the gap between germline ends came to 20 bases. CDR3 residues: CAIGAQEARYGYTF. DNA for the CDR3: TGTGCCATCGGAGCACAGGAGGCGAGATATGGCTACACCTTC.

V and J are TRBV11-3 and TRBJ1-6; no reliable D call. The V end was cut by 1 base, the J end by 4 bases, with 8 bases between. Germline V gives CDR1 SGHNT, CDR2 YENEEA. The CDR3 runs 15 residues. CDR3 nucleotide sequence: TGTGCCAGCAGCTTAGTGGCAGATTATAATTCACCCCTCCACTTT. Amino acid sequence: CASSLVADYNSPLHF.

The rearrangement uses TRBV19 and TRBJ1-3; D ambiguous. Per the germline V gene, CDR1 is LNHDA and CDR2 is SQIVND (reference sequence). This CDR3 has 13 amino acids. The germline V and J ends were trimmed by 8 bases and 0 bases, with 8 bases remaining between them. CDR3 nucleotide sequence: TGTGCCAGTTGTGGTCCCTCTGGAAACACCATATATTTT. Protein: CASCGPSGNTIYF.

By share, this clone counts as large. The chain employs TRBV11-3 and TRBJ1-1, with TRBD1 as a possible D gene (5 bases). Germline V CDR1 and CDR2: SGHNT, YENEEA. V dropped 3 bases and J dropped 0 bases, with 8 bases sitting between them. The length of the CDR3 is 14 residues. Here the CDR3 DNA reads TGTGCCAGCAGCTTGGACATCGTGAACACTGAAGCTTTCTTT. Protein sequence: CASSLDIVNTEAFF.